The 23 T cell receptor beta chains in this list originate from one sample, sequenced in a study of blood T cell repertoires in COVID-19 (dated by TCRdb to about 2020). The method behind the library was the immunoSEQ multiplex PCR assay. Held by TCRdb, this immuneACCESS table contains in-frame sequences only and omits some clones. Under half of the omission traces to an unresolved V gene where checked; the cause of the rest is unknown. A total of about 310,000 clones appear in this sample, about nine tenths of them only once. Jointly, the top ten make up 4.5% to 5.5% of the sample. Sequencing was carried out using PBMCs or T cells enriched from blood (not recorded which). The receptor set was obtained from a man in his 60s who had recovered from COVID-19.

The CDR3 region is CASTLRGSNQPQHF. DNA of the CDR3: TGTGCCAGCACCCTCAGGGGATCCAATCAGCCCCAGCATTTT. The chain joins TRBV6-5 to TRBJ1-5; tentative D call: TRBD1 (6 bases). Germline V gene data show CDR1 as MNHEY and CDR2 as SVGAGI. Trimming shortened V by 7 bases and J by 3 bases, and 13 bases separated the two germline ends. There are 14 residues in the CDR3.

The chain employs TRBV2 and TRBJ2-2; D remains ambiguous. Trimming took off 7 bases at V and 2 bases at J, with 8 bases between the two ends. The CDR3 length is 13 residues. CDR1 is SNHLY and CDR2 is FYNNEI in the germline V gene. This CDR3 reads CASTTPNTGELFF. The CDR3 bases are TGTGCCAGCACAACTCCTAACACCGGGGAGCTGTTTTTT.

This chain joins TRBV23-1 and TRBJ2-2, with D perhaps TRBD2 (6 bases). TRBV23-1 is an open reading frame, and its role is uncertain. The CDR3 sequence is 16 residues long. V dropped 0 bases and J dropped 2 bases, with 10 bases sitting between them. The CDR3, as DNA: TGCGCCAGCAGTCAATCGGGGGGATTCAACACCGGGGAGCTGTTTTTT. This encodes CASSQSGGFNTGELFF.

V usage is TRBV7-2 and J usage is TRBJ2-7; D unclear. CDR3 size: 14 residues. The V gene lost 5 bases and the J gene lost 6 bases, with 17 bases spanning the gap. Germline loops: CDR1 SGHTA, CDR2 FQGNSA. In DNA form, the CDR3 reads TGTGCCAGCAGCCCAGAGGTAGGCGGAAGCGAGCAGTACTTC. Its protein product is CASSPEVGGSEQYF.

There are a few counts of this clone. The rearrangement uses TRBV19 and TRBJ2-2; possible D gene TRBD2, 6 bases. Trimming stripped 4 bases from V and 4 bases from J, with 13 bases between. From germline, CDR1 is LNHDA and CDR2 SQIVND (reference sequence). The CDR3 is made up of 15 amino acids. The CDR3 nucleotides are TGTGCCAGTAGTAATCGGGGGAGAGCCACCGGGGAGCTGTTTTTT. Its translation: CASSNRGRATGELFF.

This chain links TRBV5-6 with TRBJ2-7; 7 bases match TRBD2. J was trimmed by 0 bases and V by 3 bases; bases with no gene match: 6. Germline assignment: CDR1 SGHDT and CDR2 YYEEEE. This CDR3 region has 15 residues. The CDR3, as DNA: TGTGCCAGCAGCTCCTGGGGGGGTGGCTCCTACGAGCAGTACTTC. As protein: CASSSWGGGSYEQYF. Full variable domain (remainder filled in from reference TRBV5-6 and TRBJ2-7): DAGVTQSPTHLIKTRGQQVTLRCSPKSGHDTVSWYQQALGQGPQFIFQYYEEEERQRGNFPDRFSGHQFPNYSSELNVNALLLGDSALYLCASSSWGGGSYEQYFGPGTRLTVT.

The chain is built from TRBV28 and TRBJ1-1; the D is unclear. The CDR3 spans 10 residues. V was trimmed by 5 bases and J by 7 bases, leaving 5 bases between them. Germline V gene sequence: CDR1 MDHEN, CDR2 SYDVKM. CDR3 region: CASSLNEAFF. CDR3 DNA sequence: TGTGCCAGCAGTCTAAATGAAGCTTTCTTT.

This chain connects TRBV6-5 to TRBJ1-2, with 7 nucleotides matching TRBD1. Trimming removed 2 bases from V and 7 bases from J; junction bases left unmatched: 7. Germline V gene sequence: CDR1 MNHEY, CDR2 SVGAGI. The CDR3 runs to 14 residues. CDR3 region: CASSYSTGVIGYTF. For the CDR3, the DNA is TGTGCCAGCAGTTACAGTACAGGGGTTATTGGCTACACCTTC.

V is TRBV20-1 and J is TRBJ2-1, with a tentative D call TRBD2 (6 bases). Looked up from germline, CDR1 is DFQATT and CDR2 is SNEGSKA (reference sequence). V lost 6 bases and J 3 bases, leaving 15 bases between the germline ends. The CDR3 has 14 amino acids. CDR3 nucleotides: TGCAGTGCGAGTACTAGCATGGGCTACAATGAGCAGTTCTTC. Protein sequence: CSASTSMGYNEQFF.

The J gene is TRBJ2-6, the V gene TRBV19, with D unresolved. The V and J ends lost 7 bases and 0 bases respectively, with 10 bases between them. CDR3 length: 15 amino acids. Germline V gene sequence: CDR1 LNHDA, CDR2 SQIVND (reference sequence). CDR3 bases: TGTGCCAGTAAGGCAGGCTTCTCTGGGGCCAACGTCCTGACTTTC. Protein sequence: CASKAGFSGANVLTF.

V is TRBV5-1 and J is TRBJ2-1, with 8 bases identical to TRBD2. The germline gives CDR1 SGHRS, CDR2 YFSETQ. The CDR3 loop spans 16 amino acids. With 6 bases clipped from V and 5 bases from J, the junction kept 13 bases outside the gene matches. In nucleotides, the CDR3 is TGCGCCAGCACCCATACCCCAGCGGGAGAGGACAATGAGCAGTTCTTC. This gives the protein CASTHTPAGEDNEQFF.

This chain connects TRBV7-9 to TRBJ1-3; perhaps TRBD1 as D (5 bases). The V gene lost 5 bases and the J gene lost 1 base, with 9 bases spanning the gap. Germline-derived CDR1 and CDR2 are SEHNR and FQNEAQ (reference sequence). The CDR3 covers 14 residues. Written as DNA, the CDR3 is TGTGCCAGCAGCCGAGACAGTTCTGGAAACACCATATATTTT. It specifies CASSRDSSGNTIYF.

The chain joins TRBV6-5 to TRBJ1-1, with D unresolved. The germline CDR1 and CDR2 sequences are MNHEY and SVGAGI. Deletions cut 7 bases from V and 1 base from J, with 10 bases between. This CDR3 is 13 amino acids long. The CDR3 region has the DNA TGTGCCAGCACCCCTCGCGGGAACACTGAAGCTTTCTTT. Amino acids: CASTPRGNTEAFF.

The chain couples TRBV7-3 to TRBJ1-1, with D hard to call. Germline CDR1 reads SGHTA; CDR2 reads FQGTGA. This CDR3 has 14 amino acids. V lost 0 bases to trimming and J lost 2 bases, with 7 bases between them. In DNA, the CDR3 is TGTGCCAGCAGCTTAACTCCACATAACACTGAAGCTTTCTTT. Protein sequence: CASSLTPHNTEAFF.

In this sample, this clone turned up a few times. The V and J genes are TRBV2 and TRBJ2-1; TRBD2 aligns across 7 bases. Germline CDR1 and CDR2: SNHLY and FYNNEI. V shed 3 bases, J shed 7 bases, and the junction held 6 bases outside the gene matches. The CDR3 spans 14 residues. CDR3 nucleotide sequence: TGTGCCAGCAGTGATTTGGGTAGCGGGAATGAGCAGTTCTTC. Its protein is CASSDLGSGNEQFF.

Details on this clone: Other DNA sequences in the sample encode the same CDR3. The genes are TRBV28 and TRBJ2-7; D is possibly TRBD2 (5 bases). Germline values: CDR1 MDHEN, CDR2 SYDVKM. The CDR3 spans 14 residues. Trimming took off 3 bases at V and 0 bases at J, with 9 bases between the two ends. The DNA for the CDR3 is TGTGCCAGCAGTTTGGTAGGAGGCTCCTACGAGCAGTACTTC. Protein sequence: CASSLVGGSYEQYF.

The gene calls are TRBV24-1 and TRBJ2-7; perhaps TRBD1 as D (5 bases). This CDR3 spans 14 amino acids. The germline V gene has CDR1 KGHDR and CDR2 SFDVKD. V lost 3 bases and J lost 1, with 9 bases in between. The CDR3 nucleotides are TGTGCCACCAGTGATCCAAGGGGTTCCTACGAGCAGTACTTC. This codes for CATSDPRGSYEQYF.

By its share, this clone is medium-sized. The J gene is TRBJ2-1, the V gene TRBV5-6; 13 bases are shared with TRBD2. V dropped 5 bases and J dropped 4; count of bases not matched to a gene: 9. CDR3 length equals 17 residues. Germline V gene lookup returns CDR1 SGHDT and CDR2 YYEEEE. Written as DNA, the CDR3 is TGTGCCAGCAGTCCCGGGACTAGCGGGAAACCATACAATGAGCAGTTCTTC. As protein: CASSPGTSGKPYNEQFF.

The V call is TRBV4-1, the J call TRBJ2-4, with TRBD2 matching 13 bases. The CDR3 is 17 residues long. Trimming at V came to 0 bases and at J to 8 bases, leaving 7 bases not matched to a gene. Germline V gives CDR1 MGHRA, CDR2 YSYEKL. DNA for the CDR3: TGCGCCAGCAGCCAAGATCTTACTAGCGGGAGGGGGGACATTCAGTACTTC. This codes for CASSQDLTSGRGDIQYF.

The V call is TRBV5-4, the J call TRBJ2-3; D call uncertain. The CDR3 runs 14 residues. V lost 0 bases to trimming and J lost 0 bases, with 5 bases between them. Germline CDR1 SGHNT, CDR2 YYREEE (reference sequence). The CDR3 region has the DNA TGTGCCAGCAGCTTGGACAGTAGCACAGATACGCAGTATTTT. The encoded protein is CASSLDSSTDTQYF.

The chain links TRBV11-2 to TRBJ2-7; D gene uncertain. Deletions cut 3 bases from V and 0 bases from J, with 12 bases between. CDR1 and CDR2 (germline): SGHAT, FQNNGV. The CDR3 covers 15 residues. The CDR3 DNA reads TGTGCCAGCAGCTTCTCTCGGGTCCGCTCCTACGAGCAGTACTTC. Its translation is CASSFSRVRSYEQYF.

This clone has a handful of counts. This sequence joins TRBV6-5 and TRBJ2-5, with D possibly matching TRBD2 (6 bases). The CDR3 sequence is 14 residues long. Germline CDR1 and CDR2: MNHEY and SVGAGI. Trimming took 2 bases from V and 5 from J, leaving 12 bases between them. The CDR3 here is CASSYGTPGETQYF. The CDR3 nucleotides are TGTGCCAGCAGTTACGGGACTCCAGGGGAGACCCAGTACTTC.

The rearrangement joins TRBV12-5 to TRBJ2-1; D is possibly TRBD2 (6 bases). V was clipped by 4 bases and J by 8 bases, with 12 bases between them. Germline loops: CDR1 LGHNT, CDR2 FRNRAP. The CDR3 is 13 amino acids. CDR3 bases: TGTGCTAGTGGTTCCGGAGGGGAGTATGAGCAGTTCTTC. Its protein is CASGSGGEYEQFF.